Reported below is one TCR beta chain. As yet, its antigen is unknown. The data derive from a study of Ad26.COV2.S vaccination and SARS-CoV-2 variants. Study-level information: Donor had been placed in the Ad26.COV2.S arm of the COV1001 trial. Study conclusions and caveats: Vaccinated and placebo-treated recipients had similar non-spike TCR breadth. Spike-specific responses of CD8+ and CD4+ T cells were reported to display substantial breadth after vaccination.

Here immunoSEQ multiplex PCR was the method, and the copy in TCRdb shows in-frame clones only, minus some. The data show about 350,000 clones, approximately 85% seen once. The CDR3 totals 15 residues. CDR1 and CDR2 (germline): SQVTM, ANQGSEA. The trim removed 4 bases at V and 3 bases at J, leaving 7 bases unmatched. Treatment noted: roughly 18 received Ad26.COV2.S at low or high dose, single or two shots; about five received placebo; per-sample allocation not given. After the first vaccine or placebo injection, samples were drawn on day 63. The sequence came from a person between 18 and 59 years old who received the Ad26.COV2.S COVID-19 vaccine or a placebo. Sequencing was performed on peripheral blood, taken in a trial of Ad26.COV2.S vaccine versus placebo. The gene calls are TRBV29-1 and TRBJ2-2; TRBD1 agrees at 8 bases. CDR3 sequence: CSVVQGQGYTGELFF. DNA for the CDR3: TGCAGCGTTGTACAAGGACAGGGATACACCGGGGAGCTGTTTTTT.